Sequencing of this T cell receptor (beta chain) was carried out in a study of cytomegalovirus exposure and HLA in healthy donors. Study results and caveats: Compared with the roughly 700-donor mean, an Asian-associated ancestry cluster reportedly had fewer N-insertions, according to a later analysis. A missense DCLRE1C variant was associated with V- and J-gene trimming of TCR beta chains in a later analysis, and an independent cohort replicated the association.

Note on this clone: Its specificity is unknown.

The study ran its PCR with 60 Vbeta and 13 Jbeta primers. Sequencing was performed with immunoSEQ multiplex PCR; in TCRdb, only in-frame clones are kept and a portion is missing. The sample contains around 130,000 clones, 79% of which appear only once. Sequencing used PBMCs. The clonotype was recovered from a man younger than 30 in good health and CMV-seronegative.

CDR3 coding DNA: TGTGCCAGTAGTATTGGGTTTGGTGGTAGCGGGATTCGCGAGCAGTACTTC. It yields the protein CASSIGFGGSGIREQYF. The chain employs TRBV19 and TRBJ2-7, with 8 positions matching TRBD2. Germline CDR1 is LNHDA and CDR2 is SQIVND (reference sequence). V was pared by 3 bases and J by 6 bases, with 16 bases of the junction left unmatched. The length of the CDR3 is 17 residues.